This TCR beta chain was recovered during a study of T cell responses to AZD1222 COVID-19 vaccine. In the study overall: Pooled together were second doses at about 4 or about 12 weeks. Study-level findings and limits: Clonal diversity was possibly underestimated; the donors were predominantly white British and more often female. Reports say nearly half of spike-specific TCRs go after unmutated variant regions.

Method: immunoSEQ multiplex PCR; TCRdb's copy keeps in-frame clones and lacks some. The sample has 100,000 to 150,000 clones; around 94% are singletons. Comments on this clone: Its antigen is undetermined.

The sequences come from peripheral blood, collected on day 0 of AZD1222 vaccination. The receptor comes from an adult in good health.

CDR3 sequence reads: CASSFRGQGQETQYF. CDR3 sequence (DNA): TGTGCCAGCAGCTTTCGCGGACAGGGGCAAGAGACCCAGTACTTC. The chain has TRBV7-9 and TRBJ2-5; 9 bases line up with TRBD1. This CDR3 comprises 15 residues. Losses at the gene ends were 3 bases for V and 2 bases for J; bases not matched to a gene: 4. Looked up from germline, CDR1 is SEHNR and CDR2 is FQNEAQ (reference sequence).